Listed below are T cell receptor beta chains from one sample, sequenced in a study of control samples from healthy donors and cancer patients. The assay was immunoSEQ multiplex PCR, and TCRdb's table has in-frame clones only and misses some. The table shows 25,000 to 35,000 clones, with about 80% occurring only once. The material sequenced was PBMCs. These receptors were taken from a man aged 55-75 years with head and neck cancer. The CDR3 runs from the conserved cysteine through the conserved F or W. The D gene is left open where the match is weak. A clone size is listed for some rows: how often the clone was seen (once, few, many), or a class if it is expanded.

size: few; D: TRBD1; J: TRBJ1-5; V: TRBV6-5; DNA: TGTGCCAGCGTAACACAGGGGGCGGTCAATCAGCCCCAGCATTTT; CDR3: CASVTQGAVNQPQHF
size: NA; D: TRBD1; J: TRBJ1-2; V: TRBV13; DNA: TGTGCCAGCAGCCCGGACAGGGGGGGTTGGGGCTACACCTTC; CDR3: CASSPDRGGWGYTF
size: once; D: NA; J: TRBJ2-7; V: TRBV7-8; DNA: TGTGCCAGCAGCTTAGCCGACCGTAACTACGAGCAGTACTTC; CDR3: CASSLADRNYEQYF
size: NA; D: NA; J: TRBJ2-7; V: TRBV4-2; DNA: TGTGCCAGCAGCCAGGGGGGACCGGGCTACGAGCAGTACTTC; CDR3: CASSQGGPGYEQYF
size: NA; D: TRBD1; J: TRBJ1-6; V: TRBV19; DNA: TGTGCCAGTAGTATACAGGGGGCCAATTCACCCCTCCACTTT; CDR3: CASSIQGANSPLHF
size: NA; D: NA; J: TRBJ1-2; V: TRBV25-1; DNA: TGTGCCAGCCAGATGCTCTATGGCTACACCTTC; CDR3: CASQMLYGYTF
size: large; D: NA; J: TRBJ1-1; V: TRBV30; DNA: TGTGCCTGGAGTGTATCGGTCACTGAAGCTTTCTTT; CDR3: CAWSVSVTEAFF
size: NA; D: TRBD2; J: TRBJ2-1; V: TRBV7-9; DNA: TGTGCCAGCAGCTTAAGACTAGCGGGAGCCGACAATGAGCAGTTCTTC; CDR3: CASSLRLAGADNEQFF
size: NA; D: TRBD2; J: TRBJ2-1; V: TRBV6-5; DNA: TGTGCCAGCAGTTCGCCACCCGGGACTAGCGTTCTTGAGCAGTTCTTC; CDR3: CASSSPPGTSVLEQFF
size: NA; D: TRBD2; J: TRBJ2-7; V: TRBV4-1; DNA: TGCGCCAGCAGCCAACCCGATTTAGCGGGGACCTACGAGCAGTACTTC; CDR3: CASSQPDLAGTYEQYF
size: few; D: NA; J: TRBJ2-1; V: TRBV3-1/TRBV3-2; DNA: TGTGCCAGCAGCCAACTTTCGGGCGATGAGCAGTTCTTC; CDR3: CASSQLSGDEQFF
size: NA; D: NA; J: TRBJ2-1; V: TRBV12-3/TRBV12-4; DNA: TGTGCCAGCAGTTCGTTTTCAAATGAGCAGTTCTTC; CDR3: CASSSFSNEQFF
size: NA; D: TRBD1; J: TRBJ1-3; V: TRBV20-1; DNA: TGCAGTGCTAATGACAGGGGCTCTGGAAACACCATATATTTT; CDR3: CSANDRGSGNTIYF
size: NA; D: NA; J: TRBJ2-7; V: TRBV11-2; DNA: TGTGCCAGCAGTTTAACCGACAGGAGTACCTACGAGCAGTACTTC; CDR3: CASSLTDRSTYEQYF
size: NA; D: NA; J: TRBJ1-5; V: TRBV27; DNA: TGTGCCAGCAGTTTATTCAGGGGCAATCAGCCCCAGCATTTT; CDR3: CASSLFRGNQPQHF
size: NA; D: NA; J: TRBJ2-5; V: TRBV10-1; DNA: TGCGCCAGCAGTGACAATGGGGACACCCCAGAGACCCAGTACTTC; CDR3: CASSDNGDTPETQYF
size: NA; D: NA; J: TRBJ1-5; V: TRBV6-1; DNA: TGTGCCAGCAGTGATGGGGCAGAGTGGGTTTATAGCAATCAGCCCCAGCATTTT; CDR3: CASSDGAEWVYSNQPQHF
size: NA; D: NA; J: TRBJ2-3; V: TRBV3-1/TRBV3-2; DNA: TGTGCCAGCAGCCAAGCGTATAGCCCTACAGATACGCAGTATTTT; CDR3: CASSQAYSPTDTQYF
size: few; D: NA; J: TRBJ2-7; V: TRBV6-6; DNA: TGTGCCAGCACCCTTACTGAGTTGGGGGAGCAGTACTTC; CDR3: CASTLTELGEQYF
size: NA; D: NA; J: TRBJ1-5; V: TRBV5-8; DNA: TGTGCCAGCAGCCTTCTTCGAGGGCCCCAGCATTTT; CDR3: CASSLLRGPQHF
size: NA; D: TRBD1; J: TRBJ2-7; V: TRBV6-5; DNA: TGTGCCAGCAGGGGGGACAGTTACTACGAGCAGTACTTC; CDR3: CASRGDSYYEQYF
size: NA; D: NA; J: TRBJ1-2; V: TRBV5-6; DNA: TGTGCCAGCAGCTGGGGGACCGAGTCTTATGGCTACACCTTC; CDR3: CASSWGTESYGYTF
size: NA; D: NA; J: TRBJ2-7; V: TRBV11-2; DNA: TGTGCCAGCAGCTTGAGCCAGGGCTACGAGCAGTACTTC; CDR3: CASSLSQGYEQYF
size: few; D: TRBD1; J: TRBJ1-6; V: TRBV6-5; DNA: TGTGCCAGCAGTTGGGACAGCTATAATTCACCCCTCCACTTT; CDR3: CASSWDSYNSPLHF
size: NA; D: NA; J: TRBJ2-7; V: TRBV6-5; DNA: TGTGCCAGCAGTTACAGGGGTCAGGGGACCTACGAGCAGTACTTC; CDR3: CASSYRGQGTYEQYF
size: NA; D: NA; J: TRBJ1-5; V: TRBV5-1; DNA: TGCGCCAGCAGCCCCGTCCCGGTGGTCAGCTTAATCAATCAGCCCCAGCATTTT; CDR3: CASSPVPVVSLINQPQHF
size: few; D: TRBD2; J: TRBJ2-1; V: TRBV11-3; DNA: TGTGCCAGCAGCTTAACTAGCGGGAGTTTAAATGAGCAGTTCTTC; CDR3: CASSLTSGSLNEQFF
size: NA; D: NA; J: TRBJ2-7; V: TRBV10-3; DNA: TGTGCCATCGGGTGGGGGGCGAGCTCCTACGAGCAGTACTTC; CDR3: CAIGWGASSYEQYF
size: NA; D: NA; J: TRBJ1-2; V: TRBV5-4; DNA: TGTGCCACCAAGGTGTCTAACTATGGCTACACCTTC; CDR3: CATKVSNYGYTF
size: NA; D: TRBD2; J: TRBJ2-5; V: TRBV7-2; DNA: TGTGCCAGCAGCTCCCTCGGGGGGGGCATGAAAGAGACCCAGTACTTC; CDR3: CASSSLGGGMKETQYF
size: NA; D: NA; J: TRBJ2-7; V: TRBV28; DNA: TGTGCCAGCAGGCAAGGGGGGGCGGGTTCTTACGAGCAGTACTTC; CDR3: CASRQGGAGSYEQYF
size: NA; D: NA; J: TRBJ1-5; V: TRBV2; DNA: TGTGCCAGCAGTGTGAGGCAGGTCAATCAGCCCCAGCATTTT; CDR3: CASSVRQVNQPQHF
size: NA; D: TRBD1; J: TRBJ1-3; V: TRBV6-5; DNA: TGTGCCAGCCAGGGGGAGGGCGGTGGAAACACCATATATTTT; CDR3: CASQGEGGGNTIYF
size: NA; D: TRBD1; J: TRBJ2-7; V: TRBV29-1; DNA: TGCAGCGTCGCCGCAGAGGACAGGCTTTACGAGCAGTACTTC; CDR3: CSVAAEDRLYEQYF
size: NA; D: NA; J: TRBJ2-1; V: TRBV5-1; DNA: TGCGCCAGCAGCTTGGAAGGGACTTACAATGAGCAGTTCTTC; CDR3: CASSLEGTYNEQFF
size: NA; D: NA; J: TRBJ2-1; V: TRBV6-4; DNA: TGTGCCAGCAGTGACGGTGGGGGCTTCGACAATGAGCAGTTCTTC; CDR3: CASSDGGGFDNEQFF
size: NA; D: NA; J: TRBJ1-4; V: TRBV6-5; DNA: TGTGCCAGCAGTTACAGCCAGAGTAATGAAAAACTGTTTTTT; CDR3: CASSYSQSNEKLFF
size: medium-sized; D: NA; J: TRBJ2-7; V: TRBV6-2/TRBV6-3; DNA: TGTGCCAGCAGTTATGCAAGGGGCGAGCAGTACTTC; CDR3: CASSYARGEQYF
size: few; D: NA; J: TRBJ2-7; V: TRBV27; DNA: TGTGCCAGCAGTTTTTCGGGAGACAATTACTACGAGCAGTACTTC; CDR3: CASSFSGDNYYEQYF
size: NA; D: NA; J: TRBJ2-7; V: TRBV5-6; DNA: TGTGCCAGCAGCTTCGAGCTTTACGAGCAGTACTTC; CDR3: CASSFELYEQYF
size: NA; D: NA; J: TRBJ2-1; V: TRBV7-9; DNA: TGTGCCAGCAGCTCAGGAGAAGGGTCTCCGTTCTTC; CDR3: CASSSGEGSPFF
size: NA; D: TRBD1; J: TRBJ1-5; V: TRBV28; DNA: TGTGCCAGCAGTCACGGACAGGTTTACAATCAGCCCCAGCATTTT; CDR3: CASSHGQVYNQPQHF
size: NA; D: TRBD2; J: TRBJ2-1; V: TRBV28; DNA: TGTGCCAGCAGTCGGGGGACTAGCGGGACGCATGAGCAGTTCTTC; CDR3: CASSRGTSGTHEQFF
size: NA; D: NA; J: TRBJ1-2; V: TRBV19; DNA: TGTGCCAGTAGTATATCCCGGGGAAGGAACTATGGCTACACCTTC; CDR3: CASSISRGRNYGYTF
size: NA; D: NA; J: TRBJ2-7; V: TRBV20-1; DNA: TGCAGTGCTAGTTGGCCGGGGCGGGGCTCCTACGAGCAGTACTTC; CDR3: CSASWPGRGSYEQYF
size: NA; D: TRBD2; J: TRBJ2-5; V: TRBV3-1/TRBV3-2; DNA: TGTGCCAGCAGCCCGGGACTAGCGCGACACTTC; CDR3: CASSPGLARHF
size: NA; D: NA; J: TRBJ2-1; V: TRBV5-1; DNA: TGCGCCAGCAGGAGACAGGACTCCTACAATGAGCAGTTCTTC; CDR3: CASRRQDSYNEQFF
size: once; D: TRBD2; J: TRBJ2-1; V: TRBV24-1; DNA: TGTGCCACCAGTGATTTCTTAGCGGGAGGGCCGAATGAGCAGTTCTTC; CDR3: CATSDFLAGGPNEQFF
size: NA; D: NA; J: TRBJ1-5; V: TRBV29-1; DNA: TGCAGCGTAATACAGGGATCCCAGCCCCAGCATTTT; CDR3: CSVIQGSQPQHF
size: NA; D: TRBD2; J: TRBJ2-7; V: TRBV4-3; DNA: TGCGCCAGCAGCCAAAGATTGTCTCTTAATAGCGGGAGCGGAAACGAGCAGTACTTC; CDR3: CASSQRLSLNSGSGNEQYF
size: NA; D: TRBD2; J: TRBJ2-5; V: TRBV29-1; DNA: TGCAGCGTTGTACCCACGGGGGGAGCCGGGACCCAGTACTTC; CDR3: CSVVPTGGAGTQYF
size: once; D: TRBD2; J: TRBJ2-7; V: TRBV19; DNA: TGTGCCAGTACCCTAAGCGGGAGTTTCTCCGAGCAGTACTTC; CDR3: CASTLSGSFSEQYF
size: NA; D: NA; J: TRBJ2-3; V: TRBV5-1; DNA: TGCGCCAGCAGCCCGGGCTTGTCGGCAGATACGCAGTATTTT; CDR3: CASSPGLSADTQYF
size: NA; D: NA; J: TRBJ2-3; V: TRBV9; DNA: TGTGCCAGCAGCAAAGGGGTTACAGATACGCAGTATTTT; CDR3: CASSKGVTDTQYF
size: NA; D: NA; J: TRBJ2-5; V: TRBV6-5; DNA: TGTGCCAGCAGTTACGTGGCAGAAGAGACCCAGTACTTC; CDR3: CASSYVAEETQYF
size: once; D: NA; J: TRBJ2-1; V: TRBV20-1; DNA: TGCAGTGCTAGTCGTAGTGGGACCGGGATCGATGAGCAGTTCTTC; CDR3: CSASRSGTGIDEQFF
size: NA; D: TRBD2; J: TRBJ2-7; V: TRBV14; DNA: TGTGCCAGCAGCCCTGCCGGGACTAACTACGAGCAGTACTTC; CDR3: CASSPAGTNYEQYF
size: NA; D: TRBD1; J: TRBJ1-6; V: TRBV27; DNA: TGTGCCAGCAGTAAGGGACAGGGACACTATAATTCACCCCTCCACTTT; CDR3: CASSKGQGHYNSPLHF